This passage covers 5 T cell receptor beta chains from one sample sequenced in a study of cytomegalovirus exposure and HLA in healthy donors. Both 60 Vbeta primers and 13 Jbeta primers went into the PCR. Assay used: immunoSEQ multiplex PCR; TCRdb lists only in-frame clones, some missing. This table has under 150,000 clones, 73% appearing once. The sample comprised PBMCs. These receptors came from a woman aged 40 to 50 in good health and CMV-seronegative.

This clone was detected only a few times. The rearrangement joins TRBV4-3 to TRBJ1-2, with D unclear. V lost 0 bases and J 7 bases, leaving 12 bases between the germline ends. This CDR3 region has 14 residues. The V gene's germline CDR1 is LGHNA and CDR2 YSLEER. CDR3 coding DNA: TGCGCCAGCAGCCAAGATAGCTGGGTGGGTGGCTACACCTTC. It translates to CASSQDSWVGGYTF.

The chain couples TRBV13 to TRBJ1-2, with 7 bases aligning to TRBD1. With 5 bases clipped from V and 8 bases from J, the junction kept 8 bases outside the gene matches. This CDR3 region has 13 residues. Germline V lookup: CDR1 PRHDT, CDR2 FYEKMQ (reference sequence). The CDR3 protein is CASSRNQGEGYTF. The DNA of the CDR3 is TGTGCCAGCAGCAGAAACCAGGGGGAAGGCTACACCTTC.

The J gene is TRBJ1-6, the V gene TRBV2; D unresolved. Per germline, CDR1 SNHLY and CDR2 FYNNEI. Trimming left V 5 bases short and J 10 bases short, with 12 bases between. The length of the CDR3 is 13 residues. The CDR3 is CASSFERESPLHF. The CDR3 bases are TGTGCCAGCAGTTTCGAGCGGGAATCACCCCTCCACTTT.

V usage is TRBV7-8 and J usage is TRBJ1-4; 8 bases align to TRBD1. The germline gives CDR1 SGHVS, CDR2 FQNEAQ. The V gene end was trimmed by 6 bases and the J gene end by 7 bases; junction bases not matched to a gene: 10. This CDR3 region has 15 residues. Here the CDR3 reads CASSVERGQAEKLFF. Here the CDR3 DNA reads TGTGCCAGCAGTGTAGAGAGGGGACAGGCTGAAAAACTGTTTTTT.

The J gene is TRBJ1-5, the V gene TRBV28; TRBD1 aligns across 8 bases. The CDR3 runs 14 residues. In germline, CDR1 is MDHEN, CDR2 SYDVKM. Germline trimming cut 3 bases from V and 7 bases from J; bases unmatched to any gene: 5. In nucleotides, the CDR3 is TGTGCCAGCAGTTTCAGACAGGGGTTACAGCCCCAGCATTTT. It specifies CASSFRQGLQPQHF.